The 8 T cell receptor beta chains below all came from one sample that was sequenced in a study of breast tumors, draining lymph nodes, adjacent tissues. Each CDR3 protein is one row after TCRdb ran MiXCR on the multiplex PCR reads. The repertoire holds fewer than 80,000 distinct CDR3 sequences, about 40% seen once, with approximately 9.1% in the top ten. The material sequenced was breast tumor tissue. These receptors originate from a female donor with breast cancer. Some clones in this sample may be carry-over from other donors' samples.

The sample holds many counts of this clonotype. The V and J genes are TRBV7-6 and TRBJ2-1; 9 positions agree with TRBD2. Germline V gene sequence: CDR1 SGHVS, CDR2 FNYEAQ. The CDR3 contains 17 residues. V lost 5 bases and J lost 10; bases outside the gene matches: 18. The CDR3 nucleotides are TGTGCCAGCAGCGCCCGTTATAGCGGGAGACCGGGGGAGGAGCAGTTCTTC. Encoded protein: CASSARYSGRPGEEQFF.

The V call is TRBV7-2, the J call TRBJ2-3; D possibly corresponds to TRBD2 (6 bases). The CDR3 runs to 15 residues. In germline, CDR1 is SGHTA, CDR2 FQGNSA. Trimming left V 3 bases short and J 0 bases short, with 10 bases between. The CDR3 DNA sequence: TGTGCCAGCAGCTTCGGGGACTTAAGCACAGATACGCAGTATTTT. The encoded protein is CASSFGDLSTDTQYF.

This clonotype has at least ten counts. The rearrangement joins TRBV4-3 to TRBJ1-6; possibly TRBD1 for D (6 bases). The CDR3 sequence is 17 residues long. Germline CDR1 is LGHNA and CDR2 is YSLEER. The V and J ends lost 4 bases and 8 bases respectively, with 21 bases between them. CDR3 residues: CASSPPPKTGQHSPLHF. CDR3 in DNA: TGCGCCAGCAGCCCCCCCCCGAAAACAGGGCAACATTCACCCCTCCACTTT.

This clonotype appeared a few times. No conserved phenylalanine or tryptophan is present at the end of the CDR3, so a read error is the likely explanation. Because the CDR3's place on the DNA is in doubt, the DNA is left out and the CDR3 is given as listed by TCRdb. CDR3: CASSLTDRSNSPPHL. The chain employs TRBV9 and TRBJ1-6; TRBD1, the table's D call, was not compared with the DNA. Germline CDR1 SGDLS, CDR2 YYNGEE. Both ends counted, the CDR3 spans 15 residues.

This clonotype was picked up one time. V usage is TRBV9 and J usage is TRBJ2-3; 8 bases fit TRBD1. V trimming: 1 base; J trimming: 11 bases; junction bases outside the gene matches: 18. Per the germline V gene, CDR1 is SGDLS and CDR2 is YYNGEE. The CDR3 runs 17 residues. The CDR3 DNA follows: TGTGCCAGCAGCGTACTCCCAAACCGGGACAGGTTGGATGAGCAGTATTTT. Protein: CASSVLPNRDRLDEQYF.

This clonotype turned up a few times. A much larger clonotype is one base distant, so this may be a read error. The V and J genes are TRBV9 and TRBJ2-1; 14 bases line up with TRBD2. V was clipped by 4 bases and J by 9 bases; unmatched bases: 12. Germline assignment: CDR1 SGDLS and CDR2 YYNGEE. The CDR3 is made up of 17 amino acids. As DNA, the CDR3 is TGTGCCAGCAGCCTCACGACTAGCGGGAGGGCCGGGACTGAGCAGTTCTTC. It codes for CASSLTTSGRAGTEQFF.

This rearrangement joins TRBV7-9 to TRBJ1-4; 11 bases match TRBD1. Per the germline V gene, CDR1 is SEHNR and CDR2 is FQNEAQ (reference sequence). The trim removed 7 bases at V and 4 bases at J, leaving 11 bases unmatched. This CDR3 is built from 17 residues. CDR3 nucleotide sequence: TGTGCCAGCACTCTAACGGGGACAGGGGGGGTTAATGAAAAACTGTTTTTT. It codes for CASTLTGTGGVNEKLFF.

This clonotype occurred many times. The chain carries TRBV4-1 and TRBJ2-7; D uncertain. This CDR3 region has 14 residues. The V gene's germline CDR1 is MGHRA and CDR2 YSYEKL. Trimming pared 2 bases from V and 6 bases from J, leaving 14 bases between. The CDR3 DNA reads TGCGCCAGCAGCCAACACGGGTTCTACGCCGAGCAGTACTTC. This translates into CASSQHGFYAEQYF.